Listed here are 5 T cell receptor beta chains from one sample, sequenced in a study of glioma-infiltrating T cells. Using RNA template, CDR3s of TCR alpha and beta were amplified with iRepertoire arm-PCR. TCRdb independently ran MiXCR on the multiplex PCR reads; one entry per CDR3 protein. The sample shows 300,000 to 450,000 distinct CDR3 sequences, 41% of them seen only once. Input material: glioma tissue, nonneoplastic brain tissue, or PBMCs (not recorded which). The receptors here all came from a human donor with low-grade glioma or glioblastoma, undergoing nonglioma brain surgery, or in good health (not recorded which).

This clonotype was seen more than once but under ten times. The gene calls are TRBV28 and TRBJ2-3; no firm D call. Germline V CDR1 and CDR2: MDHEN, SYDVKM. V shed 2 bases and J shed 7 bases, with 7 bases lying between them. The CDR3 has 12 amino acids. In nucleotides, the CDR3 is TGTGCCAGCAGTTTAGGCAGAAATACGCAGTATTTT. Translation gives CASSLGRNTQYF. Full variable domain (remainder filled in from reference TRBV28 and TRBJ2-3): DVKVTQSSRYLVKRTGEKVFLECVQDMDHENMFWYRQDPGLGLRLIYFSYDVKMKEKGDIPEGYSVSREKKERFSLILESASTNQTSMYLCASSLGRNTQYFGPGTRLTVL.

The J gene is TRBJ2-7, the V gene TRBV7-8, with 10 bases lining up with TRBD1. CDR3 size: 15 residues. The germline gives CDR1 SGHVS, CDR2 FQNEAQ. The J segment lost 3 bases and the V segment lost 5 bases, leaving 7 bases of the junction unmatched. The CDR3 here is CASSAPGQGIYEQYF. CDR3 DNA: TGTGCCAGCAGCGCCCCGGGACAGGGGATCTACGAGCAGTACTTC.

The V gene is TRBV3-1, the J gene TRBJ1-1; no reliable D call. Germline CDR1 is LGHDT and CDR2 is YNNKEL (reference sequence). V was cut by 2 bases and J by 0 bases, with 13 bases left in between. The CDR3 is 16 amino acids. The CDR3 DNA reads TGTGCCAGCAGCCAACCCAGGCGGGGAATGAACACTGAAGCTTTCTTT. It yields the protein CASSQPRRGMNTEAFF.

The chain is built from TRBV28 and TRBJ2-1, with 9 positions matching TRBD2. Germline V CDR1 and CDR2: MDHEN, SYDVKM. The length of the CDR3 is 15 residues. Germline trimming cut 5 bases from V and 5 bases from J; bases unmatched to any gene: 7. CDR3 nucleotides: TGTGCCAGCAGTCCTAGGACTAGCGTAGACAATGAGCAGTTCTTC. The encoded protein is CASSPRTSVDNEQFF.

The V call is TRBV3-1, the J call TRBJ1-4, with D hard to call. The CDR3 has 15 residues. Trimming left V 2 bases short and J 3 bases short, with 10 bases between. The germline V gene has CDR1 LGHDT and CDR2 YNNKEL (reference sequence). Written as DNA, the CDR3 is TGTGCCAGCAGCCAATTCAGGACCCCTAATGAAAAACTGTTTTTT. Its translation is CASSQFRTPNEKLFF.